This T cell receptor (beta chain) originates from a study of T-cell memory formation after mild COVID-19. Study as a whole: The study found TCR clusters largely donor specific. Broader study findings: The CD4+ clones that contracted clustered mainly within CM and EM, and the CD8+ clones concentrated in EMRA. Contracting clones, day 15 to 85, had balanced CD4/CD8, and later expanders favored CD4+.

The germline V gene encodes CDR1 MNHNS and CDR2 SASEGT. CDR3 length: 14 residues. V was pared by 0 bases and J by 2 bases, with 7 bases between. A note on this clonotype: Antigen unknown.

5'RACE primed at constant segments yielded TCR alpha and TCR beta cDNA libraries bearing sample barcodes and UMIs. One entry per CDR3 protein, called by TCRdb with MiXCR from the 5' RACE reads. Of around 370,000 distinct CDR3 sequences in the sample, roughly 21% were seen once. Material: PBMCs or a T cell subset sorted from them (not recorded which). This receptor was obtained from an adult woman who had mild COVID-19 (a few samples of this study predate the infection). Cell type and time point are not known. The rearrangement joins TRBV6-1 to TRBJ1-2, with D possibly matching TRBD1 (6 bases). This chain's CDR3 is CASSEAGTNYGYTF. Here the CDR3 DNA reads TGTGCCAGCAGTGAAGCCGGGACAAACTATGGCTACACCTTC.